This T cell receptor beta chain is from a study of blood T cell repertoires in COVID-19. Study as a whole: The analysed material was cDNA or gDNA that came from T cells, B-cell-depleted T cells, or PBMCs.

The CDR3 has 13 residues. Losses at the gene ends were 8 bases for V and 1 base for J; bases not matched to a gene: 4. Per germline, CDR1 MNHEY and CDR2 SMNVEV (reference sequence). TCRdb's table, derived via immunoSEQ multiplex PCR, lists solely in-frame clones and lacks some. The top ten clones hold roughly 4% of a sample with approximately 240,000 clones, roughly 84% of them seen once. This TCR came from a woman aged 40 to 50 with active or convalescent COVID-19. The sample taken for sequencing was peripheral blood. This chain joins TRBV27 and TRBJ2-5; 7 nucleotides line up with TRBD2. The DNA for the CDR3 is TGTGCCAGCTGGGGACTATTCCAAGAGACCCAGTACTTC. As protein: CASWGLFQETQYF.